This T cell receptor beta chain was documented in a study of STAT5B mutations in CD4+ large granular lymphocyte leukemia. Study-wide results and caveats: 8/27 top patient clones versus 2/35 control clones were TRBV06-family. Patient CD4-sorted repertoires stayed more clonal than healthy ones after leukemic-clone removal.

This CDR3 is built from 13 residues. Germline values: CDR1 MNHNS, CDR2 SASEGT. Trimming removed 9 bases from V and 1 base from J, with 12 bases in between. In the case of this clone: Its matching antigen is unknown.

Original handling: A productive frequency of 2.59 x 10-5 was the lowest detectable. This table comes from immunoSEQ multiplex PCR, and its TCRdb copy is limited to in-frame clones, with some not included. V and J calls and clone size are copied from that table; D and trimming were computed from the DNA. The sample carries roughly 36,000 clones, roughly 65% recorded once. The origin of this receptor is a human donor in good health. Sequenced input: CD4+ T cells from blood buffy coats. The chain recombines TRBV6-1 with TRBJ2-5, with TRBD1 as a possible D gene (6 bases). CDR3 coding DNA: TGTGCCAGGAACAGGGCCATCCAAGAGACCCAGTACTTC. Its protein product is CARNRAIQETQYF.